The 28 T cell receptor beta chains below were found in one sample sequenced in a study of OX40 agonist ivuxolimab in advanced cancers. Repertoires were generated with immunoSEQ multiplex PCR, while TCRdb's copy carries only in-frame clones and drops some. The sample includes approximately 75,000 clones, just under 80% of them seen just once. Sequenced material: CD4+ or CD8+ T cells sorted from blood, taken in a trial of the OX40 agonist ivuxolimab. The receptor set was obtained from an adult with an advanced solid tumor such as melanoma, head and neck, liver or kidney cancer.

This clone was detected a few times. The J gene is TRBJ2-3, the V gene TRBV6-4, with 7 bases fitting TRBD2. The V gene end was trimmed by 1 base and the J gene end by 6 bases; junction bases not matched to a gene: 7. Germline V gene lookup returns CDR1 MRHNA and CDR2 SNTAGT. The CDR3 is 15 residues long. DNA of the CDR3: TGTGCCAGCAGTGACTTGGGAGGGCCCTCGGATACGCAGTATTTT. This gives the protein CASSDLGGPSDTQYF.

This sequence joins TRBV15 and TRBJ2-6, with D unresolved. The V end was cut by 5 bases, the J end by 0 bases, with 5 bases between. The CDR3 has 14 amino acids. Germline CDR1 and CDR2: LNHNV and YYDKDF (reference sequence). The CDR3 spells CATSPFSGANVLTF. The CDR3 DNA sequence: TGTGCCACCAGCCCGTTCTCTGGGGCCAACGTCCTGACTTTC.

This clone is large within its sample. Here the CDR3 DNA reads TGTGCCAGCAGTCACCCCGACAGGCCAAGGGGCTACACCTTC. Its protein product is CASSHPDRPRGYTF. This chain joins TRBV6-6 and TRBJ1-2; a weak D match, TRBD1 (6 bases). Between the trimmed V and J ends, which lost 5 bases and 8 bases, there was a span of 18 bases. The CDR3 extends over 14 amino acids. Per germline, CDR1 MNHNY and CDR2 SVGAGI (reference sequence).

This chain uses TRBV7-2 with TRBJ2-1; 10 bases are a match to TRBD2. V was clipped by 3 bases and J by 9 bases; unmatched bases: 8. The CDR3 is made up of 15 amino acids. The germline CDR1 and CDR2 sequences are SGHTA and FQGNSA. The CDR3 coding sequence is TGTGCCAGCAGCTTCGTTCTAGCGGGGGCCGGTGAGCAGTTCTTC. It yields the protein CASSFVLAGAGEQFF.

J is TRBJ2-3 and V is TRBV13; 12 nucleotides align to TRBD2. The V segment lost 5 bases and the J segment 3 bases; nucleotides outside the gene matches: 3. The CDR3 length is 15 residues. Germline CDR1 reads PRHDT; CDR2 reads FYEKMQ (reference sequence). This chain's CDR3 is CASSQGTSGTDTQYF. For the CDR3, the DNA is TGTGCCAGCAGCCAAGGGACTAGCGGGACAGATACGCAGTATTTT. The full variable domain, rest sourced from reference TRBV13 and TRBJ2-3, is AAGVIQSPRHLIKEKRETATLKCYPIPRHDTVYWYQQGPGQDPQFLISFYEKMQSDKGSIPDRFSAQQFSDYHSELNMSSLELGDSALYFCASSQGTSGTDTQYFGPGTRLTVL.

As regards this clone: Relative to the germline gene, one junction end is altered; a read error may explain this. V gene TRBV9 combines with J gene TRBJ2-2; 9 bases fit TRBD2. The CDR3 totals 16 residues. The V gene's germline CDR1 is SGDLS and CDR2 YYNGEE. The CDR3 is CASSVGASGNAGELFF. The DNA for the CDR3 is TGTGCCAGCAGCGTAGGGGCTAGCGGGAACGCCGGGGAGCTGTTTTTT.

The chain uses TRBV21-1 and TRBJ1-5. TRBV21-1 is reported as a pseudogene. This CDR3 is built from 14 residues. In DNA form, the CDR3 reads TGTGCCAGCAGCAACGGGCTGATCAATCAGCCCCAGCATTTT. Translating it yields CASSNGLINQPQHF.

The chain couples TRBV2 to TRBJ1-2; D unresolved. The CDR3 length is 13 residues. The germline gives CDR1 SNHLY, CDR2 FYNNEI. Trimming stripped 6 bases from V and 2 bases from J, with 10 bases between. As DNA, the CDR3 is TGTGCCAGCAGATCTTTGGCCAACTATGGCTACACCTTC. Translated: CASRSLANYGYTF.

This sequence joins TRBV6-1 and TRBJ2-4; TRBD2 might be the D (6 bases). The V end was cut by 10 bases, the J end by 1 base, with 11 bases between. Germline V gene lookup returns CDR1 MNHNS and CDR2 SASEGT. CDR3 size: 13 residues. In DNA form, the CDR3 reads TGTGCCACCCGACTAGACGCCAAAAACATTCAGTACTTC. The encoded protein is CATRLDAKNIQYF.

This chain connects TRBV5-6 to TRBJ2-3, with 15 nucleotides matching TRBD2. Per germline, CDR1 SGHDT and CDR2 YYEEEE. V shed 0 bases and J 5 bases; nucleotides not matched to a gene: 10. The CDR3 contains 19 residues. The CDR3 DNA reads TGTGCCAGCAGCTTGGGGACTAGCGGGAGGGCCAAAGATCGAGATACGCAGTATTTT. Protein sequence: CASSLGTSGRAKDRDTQYF. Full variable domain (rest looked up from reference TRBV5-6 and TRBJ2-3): DAGVTQSPTHLIKTRGQQVTLRCSPKSGHDTVSWYQQALGQGPQFIFQYYEEEERQRGNFPDRFSGHQFPNYSSELNVNALLLGDSALYLCASSLGTSGRAKDRDTQYFGPGTRLTVL.

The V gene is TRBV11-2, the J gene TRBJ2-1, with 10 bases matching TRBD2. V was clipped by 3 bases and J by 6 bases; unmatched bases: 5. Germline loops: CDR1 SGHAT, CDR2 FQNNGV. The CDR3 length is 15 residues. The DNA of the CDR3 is TGTGCCAGCAGCTTGAGAGCGGGGGGGGTCAATGAGCAGTTCTTC. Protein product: CASSLRAGGVNEQFF.

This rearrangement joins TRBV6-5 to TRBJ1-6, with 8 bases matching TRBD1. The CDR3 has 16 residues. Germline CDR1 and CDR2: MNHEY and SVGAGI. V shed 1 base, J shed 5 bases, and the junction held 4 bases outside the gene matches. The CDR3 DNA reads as TGTGCCAGCAGTTACTATAGGACAGGGAATAATTCACCCCTCCACTTT. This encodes CASSYYRTGNNSPLHF.

The CDR3: CASSLEGSGRGNEQFF. The CDR3 coding sequence is TGTGCCAGCAGCTTAGAGGGGAGCGGGAGGGGGAATGAGCAGTTCTTC. This rearrangement joins TRBV7-6 to TRBJ2-1; TRBD2 agrees at 10 bases. This CDR3 is built from 16 residues. CDR1 is SGHVS and CDR2 is FNYEAQ in the germline V gene. With V trimmed by 1 base and J by 7 bases, 7 bases remained unmatched.

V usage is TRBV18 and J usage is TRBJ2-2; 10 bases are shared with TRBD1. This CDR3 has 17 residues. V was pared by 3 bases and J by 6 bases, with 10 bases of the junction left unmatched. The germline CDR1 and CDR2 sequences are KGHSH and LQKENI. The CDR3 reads CASSPTGTGDTAGELFF. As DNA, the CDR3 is TGTGCCAGCTCACCTACCGGGACAGGGGACACTGCCGGGGAGCTGTTTTTT.

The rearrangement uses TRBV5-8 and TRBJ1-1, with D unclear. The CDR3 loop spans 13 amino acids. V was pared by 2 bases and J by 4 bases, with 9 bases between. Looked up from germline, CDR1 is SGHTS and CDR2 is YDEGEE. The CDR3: CASSLTEVTEAFF. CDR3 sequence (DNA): TGTGCCAGCAGCTTAACCGAGGTCACTGAAGCTTTCTTT.

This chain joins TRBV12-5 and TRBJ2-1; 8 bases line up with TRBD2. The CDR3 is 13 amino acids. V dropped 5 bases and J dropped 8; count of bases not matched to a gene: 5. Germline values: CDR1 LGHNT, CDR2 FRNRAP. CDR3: CASGPGGADEQFF. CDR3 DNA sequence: TGTGCTAGTGGTCCCGGGGGGGCCGATGAGCAGTTCTTC.

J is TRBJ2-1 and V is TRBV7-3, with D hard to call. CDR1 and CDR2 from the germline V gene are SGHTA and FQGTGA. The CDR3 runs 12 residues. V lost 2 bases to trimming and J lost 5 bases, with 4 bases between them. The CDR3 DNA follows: TGTGCCAGCAGCTTAGTCCACAATGAGCAGTTCTTC. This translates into CASSLVHNEQFF.

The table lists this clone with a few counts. The CDR3 protein is CASIGTSGAREVQFF. CDR3 DNA sequence: TGTGCCAGCATAGGCACCAGCGGGGCACGTGAGGTGCAGTTCTTC. The rearrangement uses TRBV28 and TRBJ2-1, with 7 nucleotides matching TRBD2. There are 15 residues in the CDR3. The V and J ends lost 7 bases and 12 bases, in that order; junction bases with no gene match: 18. The germline CDR1 and CDR2 sequences are MDHEN and SYDVKM.

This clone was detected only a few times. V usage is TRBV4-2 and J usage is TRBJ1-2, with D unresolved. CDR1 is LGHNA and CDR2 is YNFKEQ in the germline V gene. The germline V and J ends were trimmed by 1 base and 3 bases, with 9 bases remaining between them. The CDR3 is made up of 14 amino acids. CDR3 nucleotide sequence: TGTGCCAGCAGCCAAGGGACTTCGGACTATGGCTACACCTTC. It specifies CASSQGTSDYGYTF.

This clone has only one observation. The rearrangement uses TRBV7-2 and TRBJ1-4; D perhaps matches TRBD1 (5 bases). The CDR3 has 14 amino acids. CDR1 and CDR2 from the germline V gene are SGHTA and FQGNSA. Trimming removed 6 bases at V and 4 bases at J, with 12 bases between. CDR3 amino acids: CASSAGGRNEKLFF. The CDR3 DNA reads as TGTGCCAGCAGTGCCGGGGGACGTAATGAAAAACTGTTTTTT.

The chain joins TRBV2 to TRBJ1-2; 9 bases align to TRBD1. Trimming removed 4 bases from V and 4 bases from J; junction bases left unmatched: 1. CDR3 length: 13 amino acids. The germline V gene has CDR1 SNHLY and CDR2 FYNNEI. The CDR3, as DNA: TGTGCCAGCAGTGGACAGGGGGGCTATGGCTACACCTTC. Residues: CASSGQGGYGYTF.

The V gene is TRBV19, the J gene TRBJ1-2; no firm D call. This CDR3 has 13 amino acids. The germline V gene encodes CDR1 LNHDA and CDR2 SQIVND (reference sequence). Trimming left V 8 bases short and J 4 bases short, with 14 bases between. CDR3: CASGRPRGYGYTF. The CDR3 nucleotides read TGTGCCAGTGGCCGACCACGGGGCTATGGCTACACCTTC.

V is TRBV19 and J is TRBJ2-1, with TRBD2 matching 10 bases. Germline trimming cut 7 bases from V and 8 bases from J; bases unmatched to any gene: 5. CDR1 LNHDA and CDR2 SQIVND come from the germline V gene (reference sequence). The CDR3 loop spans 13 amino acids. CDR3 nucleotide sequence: TGTGCCAGTACAGGACTAGCGGAGCATGAGCAGTTCTTC. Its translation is CASTGLAEHEQFF.

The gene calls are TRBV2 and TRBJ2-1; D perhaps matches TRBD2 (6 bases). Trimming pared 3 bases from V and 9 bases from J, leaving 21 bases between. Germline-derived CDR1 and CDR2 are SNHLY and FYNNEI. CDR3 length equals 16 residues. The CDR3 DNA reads TGTGCCAGCAGTGATGCCGGGGCAGGGTGGGGAGGTGAGCAGTTCTTC. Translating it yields CASSDAGAGWGGEQFF. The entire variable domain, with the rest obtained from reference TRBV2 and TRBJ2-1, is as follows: EPEVTQTPSHQVTQMGQEVILRCVPISNHLYFYWYRQILGQKVEFLVSFYNNEISEKSEIFDDQFSVERPDGSNFTLKIRSTKLEDSAMYFCASSDAGAGWGGEQFFGPGTRLTVL.

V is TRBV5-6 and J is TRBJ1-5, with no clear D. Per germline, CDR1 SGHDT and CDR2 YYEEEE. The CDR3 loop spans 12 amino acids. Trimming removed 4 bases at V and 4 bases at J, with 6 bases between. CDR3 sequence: CASSSPNQPQHF. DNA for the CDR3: TGTGCCAGCAGCAGTCCGAATCAGCCCCAGCATTTT.

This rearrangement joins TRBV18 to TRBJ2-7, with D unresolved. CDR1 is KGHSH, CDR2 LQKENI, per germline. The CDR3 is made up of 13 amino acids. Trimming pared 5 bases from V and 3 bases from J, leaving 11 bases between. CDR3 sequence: CASSSVGYYEQYF. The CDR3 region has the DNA TGTGCCAGCTCATCCGTCGGTTACTACGAGCAGTACTTC.

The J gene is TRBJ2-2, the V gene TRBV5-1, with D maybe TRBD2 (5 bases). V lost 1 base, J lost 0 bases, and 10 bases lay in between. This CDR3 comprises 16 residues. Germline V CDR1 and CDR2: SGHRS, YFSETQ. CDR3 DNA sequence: TGCGCCAGCAGCTTGACCCGGAGGACGAACACCGGGGAGCTGTTTTTT. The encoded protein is CASSLTRRTNTGELFF.

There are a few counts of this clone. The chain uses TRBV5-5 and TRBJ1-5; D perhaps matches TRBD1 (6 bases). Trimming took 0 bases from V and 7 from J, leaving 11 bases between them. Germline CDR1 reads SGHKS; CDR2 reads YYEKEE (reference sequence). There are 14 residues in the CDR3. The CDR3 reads CASSLESDRQPQHF. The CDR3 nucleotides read TGTGCCAGCAGCTTGGAATCCGACAGGCAGCCCCAGCATTTT.